These 27 T cell receptor beta chains came from one sample sequenced in a study of identical twins. TCRdb re-derived calls from the 5' RACE reads in MiXCR, one entry per CDR3 protein. This sample carries hundreds of thousands of distinct CDR3 sequences, roughly 7.1% of them seen once, and the ten largest clones take approximately 1.5%. The same specimen was also included in a second study, on yellow fever vaccine responses in identical twins.

What was sequenced was PBMCs. These receptors all stem from a woman aged 18-29 years in good health.

This clonotype was seen a handful of times. This chain uses TRBV14 with TRBJ1-1; a weak D match, TRBD1 (6 bases). The CDR3 runs to 13 residues. V was pared by 5 bases and J by 4 bases, with 11 bases between. Looked up from germline, CDR1 is SGHDN and CDR2 is FVKESK. The CDR3: CASSGGLGTEAFF. The DNA for the CDR3 is TGTGCCAGCAGCGGGGGGCTGGGCACTGAAGCTTTCTTT. Complete variable domain (other parts from reference TRBV14 and TRBJ1-1): EAGVTQFPSHSVIEKGQTVTLRCDPISGHDNLYWYRRVMGKEIKFLLHFVKESKQDESGMPNNRFLAERTGGTYSTLKVQPAELEDSGVYFCASSGGLGTEAFFGQGTRLTVV.

The CDR3 here is CASSLEGTSGETQYF. The CDR3 DNA sequence: TGCGCCAGCAGCTTGGAAGGGACTAGCGGGGAGACCCAGTACTTC. V gene TRBV5-1 combines with J gene TRBJ2-5; TRBD2 matches 12 bases. The CDR3 runs to 15 residues. Germline trimming cut 0 bases from V and 5 bases from J; bases unmatched to any gene: 2. In germline, CDR1 is SGHRS, CDR2 YFSETQ.

This clonotype was counted between two and nine times. The chain recombines TRBV20-1 with TRBJ1-2; 7 bases align to TRBD1. CDR1 is DFQATT, CDR2 SNEGSKA, per germline (reference sequence). The CDR3 has 15 residues. Germline trimming cut 1 base from V and 1 base from J; bases unmatched to any gene: 6. This chain's CDR3 is CSARVWQGGNYGYTF. CDR3 DNA: TGCAGTGCTAGAGTCTGGCAGGGGGGTAACTATGGCTACACCTTC.

This clonotype was recorded a few times. V gene TRBV2 combines with J gene TRBJ1-6, with TRBD1 identical over 7 bases. Germline CDR1 reads SNHLY; CDR2 reads FYNNEI. The CDR3 spans 14 residues. The V gene end was trimmed by 6 bases and the J gene end by 7 bases; junction bases not matched to a gene: 6. Here the CDR3 reads CASRRRGTNSPLHF. In DNA, the CDR3 is TGTGCCAGCAGACGCAGGGGGACGAATTCACCCCTCCACTTT. Filled out from reference TRBV2 and TRBJ1-6, the complete variable domain reads EPEVTQTPSHQVTQMGQEVILRCVPISNHLYFYWYRQILGQKVEFLVSFYNNEISEKSEIFDDQFSVERPDGSNFTLKIRSTKLEDSAMYFCASRRRGTNSPLHFGNGTRLTVT.

V and J are TRBV5-5 and TRBJ2-7; possibly TRBD1 for D (6 bases). The CDR3 has 13 amino acids. Germline V gives CDR1 SGHKS, CDR2 YYEKEE (reference sequence). With 4 bases removed from V and 4 bases from J, the gap between germline ends came to 12 bases. CDR3 sequence: CASSQPGVYEQYV. The CDR3 bases are TGTGCCAGCAGCCAACCAGGGGTTTACGAGCAGTACGTC.

In this sample, this clonotype turned up a few times. The chain recombines TRBV4-1 with TRBJ2-5; TRBD1 is a possible D gene (6 bases). The length of the CDR3 is 15 residues. CDR1 and CDR2 (germline): MGHRA, YSYEKL. Trimming removed 5 bases at V and 3 bases at J, with 16 bases between. The CDR3 spells CASSSYRAGEETQYF. The DNA for the CDR3 is TGCGCCAGCAGCTCCTACAGGGCAGGGGAAGAGACCCAGTACTTC.

This clonotype has ten or more counts. This chain connects TRBV19 to TRBJ2-1, with 8 bases that match TRBD2. The CDR3 spans 16 residues. Germline loops: CDR1 LNHDA, CDR2 SQIVND (reference sequence). V shed 5 bases and J 2 bases; nucleotides not matched to a gene: 8. DNA of the CDR3: TGTGCCAGTAGTCCAACTAGCGGAACAACCTACAATGAGCAGTTCTTC. This codes for CASSPTSGTTYNEQFF.

This clonotype was seen ten or more times. This chain connects TRBV12-3 or TRBV12-4 to TRBJ2-3; D uncertain. V was shortened by 3 bases and J by 6 bases, with 13 bases between the two germline ends. This CDR3 comprises 14 residues. CDR3 sequence reads: CASSFFSIGDTQYF. DNA for the CDR3: TGTGCCAGCAGTTTTTTTAGCATTGGGGATACGCAGTATTTT.

The chain employs TRBV19 and TRBJ2-1, with D tentatively TRBD2 (6 bases). Germline V gene sequence: CDR1 LNHDA, CDR2 SQIVND (reference sequence). This CDR3 has 15 residues. V gave up 6 bases and J gave up 2 bases, with 14 bases separating them. The DNA of the CDR3 is TGTGCCAGTAGGGATCGTGGGGGGACCTACAATGAGCAGTTCTTC. This encodes CASRDRGGTYNEQFF. The whole variable domain, filled in from reference TRBV19 and TRBJ2-1, reads DGGITQSPKYLFRKEGQNVTLSCEQNLNHDAMYWYRQDPGQGLRLIYYSQIVNDFQKGDIAEGYSVSREKKESFPLTVTSAQKNPTAFYLCASRDRGGTYNEQFFGPGTRLTVL.

The genes are TRBV6-1 and TRBJ1-1; D is possibly TRBD1 (5 bases). There are 14 residues in the CDR3. Germline V gene sequence: CDR1 MNHNS, CDR2 SASEGT. V was trimmed by 6 bases and J by 3 bases, leaving 14 bases between them. CDR3 in amino acids: CASRPGGSYTEAFF. In nucleotides, the CDR3 is TGTGCCAGCAGGCCCGGGGGTAGTTACACTGAAGCTTTCTTT.

The chain joins TRBV6-5 to TRBJ1-1; D not certain. This CDR3 has 13 amino acids. In germline, CDR1 is MNHEY, CDR2 SVGAGI. Trimming took off 2 bases at V and 2 bases at J, with 6 bases between the two ends. CDR3 region: CASSYEENTEAFF. CDR3 nucleotides: TGTGCCAGCAGTTACGAGGAAAACACTGAAGCTTTCTTT.

This clonotype was counted only a few times. The rearrangement uses TRBV2 and TRBJ1-5, with D possibly being TRBD1 (5 bases). The CDR3 runs to 13 residues. V lost 7 bases, J lost 8 bases, and 15 bases lay in between. CDR1 and CDR2 from the germline V gene are SNHLY and FYNNEI. The CDR3 reads CASTEDIREPQHF. The CDR3 region has the DNA TGTGCCAGCACAGAAGACATCAGGGAGCCCCAGCATTTT.

This clonotype has a handful of counts. The chain carries TRBV11-2 and TRBJ1-4; TRBD1 is a possible D gene (5 bases). The CDR3 contains 14 residues. Germline loops: CDR1 SGHAT, CDR2 FQNNGV. V shed 6 bases and J shed 7 bases, with 15 bases lying between them. The CDR3 bases are TGTGCCAGCAGTTTCAGGGAGAGGGCTGAAAAACTGTTTTTT. This encodes CASSFRERAEKLFF.

This clonotype was detected a few times. The chain has TRBV7-9 and TRBJ1-5, with D tentatively TRBD1 (5 bases). The V and J ends lost 3 bases and 5 bases respectively, with 11 bases between them. CDR3 length: 14 amino acids. Germline V gives CDR1 SEHNR, CDR2 FQNEAQ (reference sequence). CDR3 in DNA: TGTGCCAGCAGCTTTGGGGGGGTTGATCAGCCCCAGCATTTT. This gives the protein CASSFGGVDQPQHF.

Ten or more counts support this clonotype. V usage is TRBV28 and J usage is TRBJ2-3; a possible D gene is TRBD2 (6 bases). Germline-derived CDR1 and CDR2 are MDHEN and SYDVKM. This CDR3 spans 15 amino acids. Trimming removed 2 bases from V and 3 bases from J, with 12 bases in between. The CDR3, as DNA: TGTGCCAGCAGTTTACGGGGGATGGGGACAGATACGCAGTATTTT. This translates into CASSLRGMGTDTQYF.

The J gene is TRBJ2-7, the V gene TRBV20-1; 9 positions agree with TRBD2. Germline values: CDR1 DFQATT, CDR2 SNEGSKA (reference sequence). CDR3 size: 14 residues. The junction had 6 bases not matched to a gene; V was cut back by 3 bases and J by 3 bases. The CDR3 protein is CSARASGADYEQYV. CDR3 sequence (DNA): TGCAGTGCTAGGGCTAGCGGGGCGGACTACGAGCAGTACGTC.

This clonotype was found a few times. The chain couples TRBV6-5 to TRBJ1-5; the D is unclear. CDR3 length equals 16 residues. Trimming stripped 7 bases from V and 1 base from J, with 17 bases between. The germline V gene has CDR1 MNHEY and CDR2 SVGAGI. CDR3 in DNA: TGTGCCAGCATTAGGGAGGCGGGGTCGAGCAATCAGCCCCAGCATTTT. Encoded protein: CASIREAGSSNQPQHF.

The V gene is TRBV14, the J gene TRBJ1-1, with 8 bases that match TRBD1. The CDR3 totals 15 residues. The germline V gene has CDR1 SGHDN and CDR2 FVKESK. After removal of 4 bases from V and 1 base from J, the junction contained 5 bases not matched to a gene. CDR3 nucleotide sequence: TGTGCCAGCAGCCGAATGGGACAGGCGAACACTGAAGCTTTCTTT. Translation: CASSRMGQANTEAFF. The variable domain in full, with the rest retrieved from reference TRBV14 and TRBJ1-1, is EAGVTQFPSHSVIEKGQTVTLRCDPISGHDNLYWYRRVMGKEIKFLLHFVKESKQDESGMPNNRFLAERTGGTYSTLKVQPAELEDSGVYFCASSRMGQANTEAFFGQGTRLTVV.

The V gene is TRBV2, the J gene TRBJ1-2, with D possibly matching TRBD1 (5 bases). The CDR3 covers 14 residues. Germline V gene sequence: CDR1 SNHLY, CDR2 FYNNEI. The V end was cut by 7 bases, the J end by 3 bases, with 15 bases between. In DNA, the CDR3 is TGTGCCAGCATCCCCCAAGGGGTGGACTATGGCTACACCTTC. Translating gives CASIPQGVDYGYTF. Drawing the rest from reference TRBV2 and TRBJ1-2, the complete variable domain is EPEVTQTPSHQVTQMGQEVILRCVPISNHLYFYWYRQILGQKVEFLVSFYNNEISEKSEIFDDQFSVERPDGSNFTLKIRSTKLEDSAMYFCASIPQGVDYGYTFGSGTRLTVV.

CDR3: CASSGQTVNYGYTF. The CDR3 nucleotides read TGTGCCAGCAGCGGCCAGACAGTTAACTATGGCTACACCTTC. The J gene is TRBJ1-2, the V gene TRBV11-2, with D perhaps matching TRBD1 (5 bases). V shed 5 bases and J shed 1 base, with 11 bases lying between them. The CDR3 spans 14 residues. Germline V CDR1 and CDR2: SGHAT, FQNNGV.

This chain connects TRBV13 to TRBJ1-1; tentatively, D is TRBD1 (6 bases). The V end was cut by 3 bases, the J end by 6 bases, with 20 bases between. The CDR3 spans 16 residues. Germline V lookup: CDR1 PRHDT, CDR2 FYEKMQ (reference sequence). CDR3 nucleotides: TGTGCCAGCAGCTTGGCACCCCAGGGGATCGGGGCTGAAGCTTTCTTT. Its translation: CASSLAPQGIGAEAFF. Filled out from reference TRBV13 and TRBJ1-1, the complete variable domain reads AAGVIQSPRHLIKEKRETATLKCYPIPRHDTVYWYQQGPGQDPQFLISFYEKMQSDKGSIPDRFSAQQFSDYHSELNMSSLELGDSALYFCASSLAPQGIGAEAFFGQGTRLTVV.

This clonotype was seen at least ten times. V and J are TRBV21-1 and TRBJ1-5; the D segment call TRBD1 is taken from the table without a DNA check. TRBV21-1 is deemed a pseudogene. This CDR3 comprises 13 residues. The CDR3 here is CASRTVFDQPQHF. The CDR3, as DNA: TGTGCCAGCAGGACAGTTTTCGATCAGCCCCAGCATTTT.

This clonotype was seen repeatedly, ten times or more. The chain links TRBV10-3 to TRBJ1-2; D unclear. V shed 3 bases and J shed 4 bases, with 15 bases lying between them. This CDR3 is 15 amino acids long. CDR1 and CDR2 from the germline V gene are ENHRY and SYGVKD. The CDR3 nucleotides read TGTGCCATCAGTGAAGCCGGAGGGTATGGCTATGGCTACACCTTC. It translates to CAISEAGGYGYGYTF.

This clonotype was recorded a few times. The chain employs TRBV9 and TRBJ2-3, with D maybe TRBD1 (5 bases). This CDR3 contains 17 residues. The germline V and J ends were trimmed by 2 bases and 4 bases, with 20 bases remaining between them. Germline lookup yields CDR1 SGDLS and CDR2 YYNGEE. In DNA, the CDR3 is TGTGCCAGCAGCGTGGACGACAGAGAAACCCGCCCAGATACGCAGTATTTT. Protein sequence: CASSVDDRETRPDTQYF.

There are many counts of this clonotype. The chain has TRBV12-3 or TRBV12-4 and TRBJ1-1; perhaps TRBD1 as D (6 bases). V was clipped by 5 bases and J by 0 bases, with 13 bases between them. The CDR3 is made up of 15 amino acids. This CDR3 reads CASSPWTAMNTEAFF. CDR3 DNA: TGTGCCAGCAGTCCCTGGACAGCTATGAACACTGAAGCTTTCTTT.

This clonotype was seen ten or more times. The rearrangement joins TRBV24-1 to TRBJ1-5; no clear D. Trimming removed 6 bases from V and 1 base from J, with 12 bases in between. CDR1 is KGHDR, CDR2 SFDVKD, per germline. This CDR3 spans 15 amino acids. CDR3 sequence (DNA): TGTGCCACCAGTTCCGGAGAGAGAAGCAATCAGCCCCAGCATTTT. Its translation: CATSSGERSNQPQHF.

This clonotype appeared many times. The V call is TRBV10-3, the J call TRBJ2-3, with 10 bases matching TRBD2. V gave up 4 bases and J gave up 4 bases; unmatched junction bases: 2. Germline V gene lookup returns CDR1 ENHRY and CDR2 SYGVKD. The CDR3 spans 14 residues. CDR3 DNA: TGTGCCATCAGTGGAAGCGGGAGGGCAGATACGCAGTATTTT. As protein: CAISGSGRADTQYF.